Here is one TCR beta chain with its context. The sample's time point: pretreatment peripheral blood. The data were obtained in a study of PD-L1 blockade in urothelial cancer. Study context: Patients with male sex and bladder-origin urothelial cancer accounted for twenty-five of 29 enrolled.

Each PCR reaction had synthetic TCR analog templates spiked into it. Repertoires were generated with immunoSEQ multiplex PCR, while TCRdb's copy carries only in-frame clones and drops some. The table has around 68,000 clones, approximately 78% seen once; the top ten hold about 1.6%. CDR3 size: 14 residues. V lost 0 bases and J lost 1, with 7 bases in between. The germline gives CDR1 SGHDT, CDR2 YYEEEE. This TCR was sampled from a man in his 70s with urothelial cancer. Material: PBMCs, obtained around atezolizumab (anti-PD-L1) treatment. V gene TRBV5-6 combines with J gene TRBJ1-2; D might be TRBD1 (6 bases). The CDR3 loop is CASSLDRVNYGYTF. CDR3 DNA sequence: TGTGCCAGCAGCTTGGACAGGGTTAACTATGGCTACACCTTC.